This TCR beta chain was recorded in a study of regulatory and conventional T cells in RAG deficiency. Blood CD4+ CD25-high CD127-low regulatory T cells supplied the genomic DNA template. The protocol was immunoSEQ multiplex PCR, while the TCRdb copy is restricted to in-frame clones and leaves out a portion. The table has over 8,500 clones, around 92% seen once; the top ten hold around 1.4%. The V and J ends lost 5 bases and 8 bases, in that order; junction bases with no gene match: 9. The length of the CDR3 is 14 residues. Germline CDR1 and CDR2: SQVTM and ANQGSEA. Study findings and constraints: RAG-deficient patients showed markedly lower Shannon entropy and higher Simpson indices than control T-cell subsets. In Omenn syndrome, Treg and Tconv repertoires overlapped >85%. Other subsets showed about 9-fold reductions, but Treg unique TCR beta sequences fell roughly 96-fold in these patients. Omenn CD25-high CD127-low cells may be activated cells, not true Tregs.

A note on this clone: Its antigen is unidentified.

The sample also formed part of further work on regulatory T cells. That source reports: Amplification used 52 TRBV primers and 13 TRBJ primers.

Source material: Tregs sorted from blood. The genes are TRBV29-1 and TRBJ1-4, with 9 nucleotides matching TRBD1. The receptor was derived from a human donor in good health. The CDR3 DNA is TGCAGCGTTACTCATGGGACAGGGAACGAAAAACTGTTTTTT. Amino acids: CSVTHGTGNEKLFF.